The 5 T cell receptor beta chains below come from one sample, sequenced in a study of memory B cells and T cells in multiple sclerosis. Stimulus-free culture yielded autoproliferating CFSE-dim and non-proliferating CFSE-high T cells, each sequenced separately. Pooled replicate wells came from around 50 million CFSE-labeled PBMCs cultured around seven days without stimulus. No antigen is known for these receptors. Libraries were prepared by immunoSEQ multiplex PCR; TCRdb keeps only in-frame clonotypes and omits some of them. The data contain 250 to 300 clones, roughly 70% of them singletons. Sequenced: PBMCs from blood kept in culture. These receptors were obtained from a human donor with multiple sclerosis.

This clone has more than one count but fewer than ten. The chain links TRBV28 to TRBJ2-3; 9 nucleotides match TRBD2. With 3 bases clipped from V and 4 bases from J, the junction kept 11 bases outside the gene matches. Germline V CDR1 and CDR2: MDHEN, SYDVKM. CDR3 length: 17 amino acids. CDR3 DNA sequence: TGTGCCAGCAGTTTGACTAGCGGTCGCTACGGGGCAGATACGCAGTATTTT. It yields the protein CASSLTSGRYGADTQYF.

This clone occurred a few times. The genes are TRBV4-1 and TRBJ2-2; D ambiguous. V was pared by 0 bases and J by 7 bases, with 3 bases between. The CDR3 has 12 residues. In germline, CDR1 is MGHRA, CDR2 YSYEKL. DNA for the CDR3: TGCGCCAGCAGCCAAGACGTCGGGGAGCTGTTTTTT. It translates to CASSQDVGELFF.

This clone was detected only once. The chain couples TRBV6-5 to TRBJ1-1; D is perhaps TRBD1 (6 bases). The CDR3 totals 13 residues. Trimming took off 8 bases at V and 4 bases at J, with 14 bases between the two ends. The germline CDR1 and CDR2 sequences are MNHEY and SVGAGI. CDR3 residues: CASQAGESTEAFF. The CDR3 region has the DNA TGTGCCAGCCAGGCAGGGGAAAGCACTGAAGCTTTCTTT.

The chain is built from TRBV25-1 and TRBJ2-1; TRBD1 aligns across 9 bases. V was clipped by 2 bases and J by 8 bases; unmatched bases: 10. The germline V gene encodes CDR1 MGHDK and CDR2 SYGVNS. The CDR3 contains 16 residues. The CDR3 is CASSESGQGLGDEQFF. In nucleotides, the CDR3 is TGTGCCAGCAGTGAAAGCGGACAGGGGTTAGGGGATGAGCAGTTCTTC.

The rearrangement uses TRBV28 and TRBJ2-7; possible D gene TRBD1, 7 bases. This CDR3 comprises 16 residues. Trimming removed 4 bases from V and 3 bases from J, with 19 bases in between. CDR1 is MDHEN, CDR2 SYDVKM, per germline. CDR3 nucleotide sequence: TGTGCCAGCAGTTCGGCCGGAGGGGGCAATTACTACGAGCAGTACTTC. Amino acids: CASSSAGGGNYYEQYF.